The present T cell receptor beta chain was sequenced within a study of blood T cell repertoires in COVID-19. Across the study: Some COVID-19 samples were acute and others convalescent; all came from the United States, Italy and Spain. Sample material is recorded as cDNA or gDNA derived from T cells, B-cell-depleted T cells, or PBMCs.

Original processing notes: Amplification with reference gene primers provided the estimates of nucleated cell counts. The assay was immunoSEQ multiplex PCR, and TCRdb's table has in-frame clones only and misses some. V and J calls and clone size are those listed in that table; D and trimming were worked out from the DNA. Of approximately 23,000 clones detected, roughly 91% appear once; the ten largest clones hold around 2.9%. Per the germline V gene, CDR1 is MNHEY and CDR2 is SVGEGT. Trimming took off 2 bases at V and 1 base at J, with 11 bases between the two ends. This CDR3 is 16 amino acids long. Input material: peripheral blood. The TCR comes from a man in his sixties or seventies with acute or convalescent COVID-19. The rearrangement uses TRBV6-2 or TRBV6-3 and TRBJ2-2, with D possibly being TRBD2 (6 bases). As DNA, the CDR3 is TGTGCCAGCAGTTACGTGGCGGGAAGGAACACCGGGGAGCTGTTTTTT. Translating gives CASSYVAGRNTGELFF.